This passage covers 12 T cell receptor beta chains from one sample sequenced in a study of Ad26.COV2.S vaccination and SARS-CoV-2 variants. Indicated treatment: some 20 received Ad26.COV2.S at low or high dose, single or two shots; 5 received placebo; per-sample allocation not given. Each sample was drawn 63 days after the first injection (of vaccine or placebo). The table came from immunoSEQ multiplex PCR; TCRdb's copy has only in-frame clones and leaves some out. The sample has 410,000 or so clones; 90% are singletons. Sequences were derived from peripheral blood, sampled in a trial of Ad26.COV2.S vaccine versus placebo. All receptors come from a person aged 18-60 years who received the Ad26.COV2.S COVID-19 vaccine or a placebo.

J is TRBJ1-5 and V is TRBV27; D possibly corresponds to TRBD1 (6 bases). Germline lookup yields CDR1 MNHEY and CDR2 SMNVEV (reference sequence). CDR3 size: 16 residues. The V and J ends lost 3 bases and 0 bases respectively, with 12 bases between them. CDR3: CASSLTGDNSNQPQHF. As DNA, the CDR3 is TGTGCCAGCAGTTTGACAGGAGATAATAGCAATCAGCCCCAGCATTTT.

This clone has just one count. CDR3 coding DNA: TGTGCCAGCAGTTTTGGGGGGTCCCGGGGCTACGAGCAGTACTTC. Encoded protein: CASSFGGSRGYEQYF. This sequence joins TRBV28 and TRBJ2-7, with D perhaps TRBD2 (6 bases). This CDR3 is 15 amino acids long. Germline loops: CDR1 MDHEN, CDR2 SYDVKM. Deletions cut 3 bases from V and 3 bases from J, with 15 bases between.

V gene TRBV19 combines with J gene TRBJ2-1; 7 bases map to TRBD1. The CDR3 contains 14 residues. Losses at the gene ends were 4 bases for V and 6 bases for J; bases not matched to a gene: 6. The germline gives CDR1 LNHDA, CDR2 SQIVND (reference sequence). CDR3: CASSKGARSNEQFF. For the CDR3, the DNA is TGTGCCAGTAGTAAGGGGGCTCGGTCCAATGAGCAGTTCTTC.

The chain links TRBV2 to TRBJ2-3; 9 bases are shared with TRBD1. Germline V gene sequence: CDR1 SNHLY, CDR2 FYNNEI. Losses at the gene ends were 5 bases for V and 5 bases for J; bases not matched to a gene: 8. This CDR3 comprises 15 residues. The CDR3 nucleotides read TGTGCCAGCAGTCTCAGACAGGGGGGGTTAGATACGCAGTATTTT. Translation: CASSLRQGGLDTQYF.

There are a few counts of this clone. The chain recombines TRBV7-8 with TRBJ1-5; 8 bases fit TRBD1. Germline assignment: CDR1 SGHVS and CDR2 FQNEAQ. This CDR3 is 14 amino acids long. V was clipped by 2 bases and J by 5 bases; unmatched bases: 2. The CDR3 DNA sequence: TGTGCCAGCAGCTTACAGGGGGCGGATCAGCCCCAGCATTTT. It translates to CASSLQGADQPQHF.

The rearrangement uses TRBV5-1 and TRBJ2-2, with 9 positions matching TRBD1. J was trimmed by 6 bases and V by 4 bases; bases with no gene match: 4. The CDR3 is 14 amino acids. Germline CDR1 is SGHRS and CDR2 is YFSETQ. The CDR3 region is CASSRDREAGELFF. As DNA, the CDR3 is TGCGCCAGCAGCCGGGACAGGGAGGCCGGGGAGCTGTTTTTT. The full variable domain, its missing parts supplied by reference TRBV5-1 and TRBJ2-2, is KAGVTQTPRYLIKTRGQQVTLSCSPISGHRSVSWYQQTPGQGLQFLFEYFSETQRNKGNFPGRFSGRQFSNSRSEMNVSTLELGDSALYLCASSRDREAGELFFGEGSRLTVL.

This clone appeared once. This chain joins TRBV6-5 and TRBJ2-3; possibly TRBD1 or TRBD2 for D (6 bases each). This CDR3 region has 15 residues. Germline V gives CDR1 MNHEY, CDR2 SVGAGI. Trimming left V 7 bases short and J 5 bases short, with 19 bases between. In DNA, the CDR3 is TGTGCCAGCATTGTTCAGGGGAGGTTGGGAGATACGCAGTATTTT. Encoded protein: CASIVQGRLGDTQYF.

V and J are TRBV5-8 and TRBJ1-1; D unresolved. The CDR3 has 15 residues. Trimming removed 2 bases from V and 1 base from J, with 12 bases in between. CDR1 SGHTS and CDR2 YDEGEE come from the germline V gene. In DNA, the CDR3 is TGTGCCAGCAGCTTCGGGAACCTACAGAACACTGAAGCTTTCTTT. It encodes CASSFGNLQNTEAFF.

The chain uses TRBV6-2 or TRBV6-3 and TRBJ2-3; TRBD1 aligns across 7 bases. Germline V lookup: CDR1 MNHEY, CDR2 SVGEGT. The CDR3 is 16 amino acids. After removal of 4 bases from V and 2 bases from J, the junction contained 9 bases not matched to a gene. CDR3 residues: CASSSSRTGLTDTQYF. The CDR3, as DNA: TGTGCCAGCAGTTCCTCCAGGACAGGCCTCACAGATACGCAGTATTTT.

This sequence joins TRBV2 and TRBJ2-7; possibly TRBD1 for D (6 bases). The V end lost 6 bases, the J end lost 0 bases, and 12 bases lay between the germline ends. The CDR3 length is 14 residues. Germline lookup yields CDR1 SNHLY and CDR2 FYNNEI. This chain's CDR3 is CASSLDRFSYEQYF. The CDR3 DNA is TGTGCCAGCAGCCTTGACAGGTTCTCCTACGAGCAGTACTTC.

The genes are TRBV10-3 and TRBJ1-5; 7 bases fit TRBD1. The length of the CDR3 is 15 residues. The germline V gene encodes CDR1 ENHRY and CDR2 SYGVKD. With 4 bases clipped from V and 2 bases from J, the junction kept 5 bases outside the gene matches. The CDR3 reads CAISVTGEGNQPQHF. Written as DNA, the CDR3 is TGTGCCATCAGTGTTACAGGGGAGGGCAATCAGCCCCAGCATTTT.

V gene TRBV5-1 combines with J gene TRBJ1-6, with TRBD1 matching 8 bases. The germline CDR1 and CDR2 sequences are SGHRS and YFSETQ. The CDR3 contains 16 residues. Trimming cost V 0 bases and J 9 bases; bases outside gene matches: 8. For the CDR3, the DNA is TGCGCCAGCAGCTTGGGGACAGGGAATTTACGTTCACCCCTCCACTTT. Protein sequence: CASSLGTGNLRSPLHF.